The 20 T cell receptor beta chains listed next were all sequenced from one sample in a study of T-cell memory formation after mild COVID-19. A single record per CDR3 protein comes from TCRdb applying MiXCR to the 5' RACE reads. The sample records hundreds of thousands of distinct CDR3 sequences, 7.5% to 9.5% being singletons. The sample consisted of PBMCs or a T cell subset sorted from them (not recorded which). The receptors stem from a man between 18 and 35 years old who had mild COVID-19 (a few samples of this study predate the infection). Cell type and time point are not known.

This clonotype was detected only a few times. The rearrangement joins TRBV5-1 to TRBJ2-3; 9 nucleotides match TRBD2. The CDR3 extends over 16 amino acids. V lost 1 base and J lost 4; bases outside the gene matches: 7. Germline CDR1 is SGHRS and CDR2 is YFSETQ. This CDR3 is CASSLTAGGISDTQYF. In DNA, the CDR3 is TGCGCCAGCAGCTTGACGGCGGGGGGGATCTCAGATACGCAGTATTTT.

This clonotype was detected only a few times. The gene calls are TRBV7-9 and TRBJ2-3; D is unclear. Trimming left V 10 bases short and J 2 bases short, with 16 bases between. Germline V lookup: CDR1 SEHNR, CDR2 FQNEAQ (reference sequence). The CDR3 loop spans 14 amino acids. The CDR3 DNA reads TGTGCCACCATCACCTTAGGCGTCACAGATACGCAGTATTTT. Protein sequence: CATITLGVTDTQYF.

This clonotype was observed a handful of times. As DNA, the CDR3 is TGTGCCAGCAGCCCCACGGGACTCAGCTCCTACGAGCAGTACTTC. Translated: CASSPTGLSSYEQYF. V gene TRBV4-2 combines with J gene TRBJ2-7, with a weak D call TRBD2 (6 bases). V lost 4 bases and J 0 bases, leaving 13 bases between the germline ends. There are 15 residues in the CDR3. Germline CDR1 LGHNA, CDR2 YNFKEQ.

The chain joins TRBV12-3 or TRBV12-4 to TRBJ2-5, with D tentatively TRBD2 (6 bases). The CDR3 has 13 amino acids. With 3 bases removed from V and 7 bases from J, the gap between germline ends came to 12 bases. CDR3: CASSFGGSGTQYF. The CDR3 region has the DNA TGTGCCAGCAGTTTCGGGGGTTCTGGGACCCAGTACTTC.

In DNA, the CDR3 is TGTGCCAGCTCCCGACAAGAAGGGGTACACCTGAACACTGAAGCTTTCTTT. This codes for CASSRQEGVHLNTEAFF. The rearrangement links TRBV18 to TRBJ1-1, with D maybe TRBD1 (5 bases). The V end lost 6 bases, the J end lost 0 bases, and 20 bases lay between the germline ends. This CDR3 contains 17 residues. Per the germline V gene, CDR1 is KGHSH and CDR2 is LQKENI.

The chain uses TRBV5-1 and TRBJ1-2; D unclear. Germline CDR1 SGHRS, CDR2 YFSETQ. The CDR3 has 14 residues. The V end lost 2 bases, the J end lost 3 bases, and 11 bases lay between the germline ends. CDR3 sequence: CASSFDKPHYGYTF. DNA of the CDR3: TGCGCCAGCAGCTTTGATAAGCCTCACTATGGCTACACCTTC.

The rearrangement links TRBV7-2 to TRBJ2-7; TRBD1 might be the D (5 bases). The CDR3 length is 14 residues. Germline assignment: CDR1 SGHTA and CDR2 FQGNSA. The ends were cut back, 4 bases at V and 1 base at J, with 11 bases in the middle. DNA of the CDR3: TGTGCCAGCAGCTCAGACAGATTTTCCTACGAGCAGTACTTC. This codes for CASSSDRFSYEQYF.

The rearrangement links TRBV20-1 to TRBJ2-3; D gene ambiguous. V was pared by 5 bases and J by 1 base, with 13 bases between. Germline lookup yields CDR1 DFQATT and CDR2 SNEGSKA (reference sequence). The CDR3 sequence is 14 residues long. The DNA of the CDR3 is TGCAGTGCTTCGGCCGGGCGCCGCACAGATACGCAGTATTTT. Its translation: CSASAGRRTDTQYF.

Only a few counts were recorded for this clonotype. The chain uses TRBV15 and TRBJ2-5, with D unresolved. Trimming removed 3 bases from V and 0 bases from J, with 14 bases in between. The CDR3 totals 16 residues. The germline gives CDR1 LNHNV, CDR2 YYDKDF (reference sequence). This CDR3 is CATSRGLGGYQETQYF. The CDR3 DNA reads TGTGCCACCAGCAGGGGCTTGGGCGGTTACCAAGAGACCCAGTACTTC.

This clonotype was counted a few times. J is TRBJ2-3 and V is TRBV12-3 or TRBV12-4; TRBD2 aligns across 14 bases. Germline trimming cut 6 bases from V and 5 bases from J; bases unmatched to any gene: 4. The CDR3 contains 15 residues. CDR3 loop: CASRYGTSGGDTQYF. The CDR3 DNA follows: TGTGCCAGCAGATACGGGACTAGCGGGGGAGATACGCAGTATTTT.

This clonotype was observed at least ten times. This chain links TRBV25-1 with TRBJ2-1, with a weak D call TRBD2 (6 bases). The V end lost 4 bases, the J end lost 3 bases, and 19 bases lay between the germline ends. In germline, CDR1 is MGHDK, CDR2 SYGVNS. The CDR3 length is 17 residues. Here the CDR3 reads CASSGPWGENLYNEQFF. CDR3 nucleotide sequence: TGTGCCAGCAGTGGACCTTGGGGGGAGAATCTCTACAATGAGCAGTTCTTC.

The chain combines TRBV14 with TRBJ2-1, with 10 positions matching TRBD2. CDR1 and CDR2 (germline): SGHDN, FVKESK. CDR3 size: 15 residues. V trimming: 7 bases; J trimming: 3 bases; junction bases outside the gene matches: 6. CDR3 in DNA: TGTGCCAGCACTCCACTAGCGGGACGCTACAATGAGCAGTTCTTC. This translates into CASTPLAGRYNEQFF. Based on the CDR3 plus reference TRBV14 and TRBJ2-1, the full variable domain is EAGVTQFPSHSVIEKGQTVTLRCDPISGHDNLYWYRRVMGKEIKFLLHFVKESKQDESGMPNNRFLAERTGGTYSTLKVQPAELEDSGVYFCASTPLAGRYNEQFFGPGTRLTVL.

This clonotype showed up just a few times. V gene TRBV5-8 combines with J gene TRBJ1-2, with D unclear. The CDR3 is 14 residues long. V lost 4 bases to trimming and J lost 0 bases, with 10 bases between them. In germline, CDR1 is SGHTS, CDR2 YDEGEE. The CDR3 DNA reads as TGTGCCAGCAGCAGGAAGGTTCCTAACTATGGCTACACCTTC. It codes for CASSRKVPNYGYTF.

This clonotype has just a few counts. This chain connects TRBV7-3 to TRBJ2-3, with 9 bases fitting TRBD1. In germline, CDR1 is SGHTA, CDR2 FQGTGA. V shed 4 bases and J 6 bases; nucleotides not matched to a gene: 5. CDR3 length equals 14 residues. CDR3 DNA sequence: TGTGCCAGCAGCTCCACAGGGGGCCTCGATACGCAGTATTTT. This codes for CASSSTGGLDTQYF.

This clonotype was seen a handful of times. V and J are TRBV4-2 and TRBJ2-5; D uncertain. The CDR3 contains 13 residues. Trimming shortened V by 1 base and J by 3 bases, and 6 bases separated the two germline ends. In germline, CDR1 is LGHNA, CDR2 YNFKEQ. The CDR3 DNA follows: TGTGCCAGCAGCCAAGGGGTAAAAGAGACCCAGTACTTC. This encodes CASSQGVKETQYF.

This clonotype was picked up a small number of times. This chain uses TRBV7-2 with TRBJ1-3; D is possibly TRBD1 (6 bases). The CDR3 contains 17 residues. Trimming took 1 base from V and 0 from J, leaving 13 bases between them. Germline CDR1 and CDR2: SGHTA and FQGNSA. CDR3 DNA: TGTGCCAGCAGCTTAGTTGGGGGCTCCTCCTCTGGAAACACCATATATTTT. It is translated as CASSLVGGSSSGNTIYF.

V is TRBV5-5 and J is TRBJ2-2; TRBD2 might be the D (5 bases). CDR1 and CDR2 from the germline V gene are SGHKS and YYEKEE (reference sequence). The CDR3 extends over 15 amino acids. V was trimmed by 3 bases and J by 3 bases, leaving 12 bases between them. The DNA for the CDR3 is TGTGCCAGCAGCTGGCGGTCGGGGTACACCGGGGAGCTGTTTTTT. This translates into CASSWRSGYTGELFF.

This clonotype was seen only a few times. The chain links TRBV7-2 to TRBJ2-7, with TRBD1 matching 9 bases. Germline CDR1 and CDR2: SGHTA and FQGNSA. This CDR3 spans 14 amino acids. With V trimmed by 2 bases and J by 7 bases, 6 bases remained unmatched. The CDR3 loop reads CASSLLTGGSEQYF. DNA of the CDR3: TGTGCCAGCAGCTTACTGACAGGGGGTTCGGAGCAGTACTTC. Full variable domain (missing parts from reference TRBV7-2 and TRBJ2-7): GAGVSQSPSNKVTEKGKDVELRCDPISGHTALYWYRQSLGQGLEFLIYFQGNSAPDKSGLPSDRFSAERTGGSVSTLTIQRTQQEDSAVYLCASSLLTGGSEQYFGPGTRLTVT.

This clonotype appeared many times. The rearrangement uses TRBV7-9 and TRBJ2-1, with D uncertain. Trimming shortened V by 3 bases and J by 2 bases, and 5 bases separated the two germline ends. CDR3 length: 13 amino acids. Germline V gene data show CDR1 as SEHNR and CDR2 as FQNEAQ (reference sequence). The CDR3 DNA follows: TGTGCCAGCAGCTTTGGTACCTACAATGAGCAGTTCTTC. This translates into CASSFGTYNEQFF. The variable domain in full, completed from reference TRBV7-9 and TRBJ2-1, reads DTGVSQNPRHKITKRGQNVTFRCDPISEHNRLYWYRQTLGQGPEFLTYFQNEAQLEKSRLLSDRFSAERPKGSFSTLEIQRTEQGDSAMYLCASSFGTYNEQFFGPGTRLTVL.

The J gene is TRBJ1-6, the V gene TRBV11-2; 9 bases fit TRBD1. Germline V lookup: CDR1 SGHAT, CDR2 FQNNGV. Unmatched junction bases numbered 5, after V lost 4 bases and J lost 7 bases. The CDR3 spans 15 residues. The DNA for the CDR3 is TGTGCCAGCAGCTGGGGACAGGGAGGCAATTCACCCCTCCACTTT. Translated, it gives CASSWGQGGNSPLHF. The variable domain in full, completed from reference TRBV11-2 and TRBJ1-6, reads EAGVAQSPRYKIIEKRQSVAFWCNPISGHATLYWYQQILGQGPKLLIQFQNNGVVDDSQLPKDRFSAERLKGVDSTLKIQPAKLEDSAVYLCASSWGQGGNSPLHFGNGTRLTVT.